Given below is one TCR beta chain in context. The record originates from a study of blood T cell repertoires in COVID-19. At the level of the study: Some COVID-19 samples were acute and others convalescent; all came from the United States, Italy and Spain. From T cells, B-cell-depleted T cells, or PBMCs came the material, which was cDNA or gDNA.

In the authors' workflow: For nucleated cells, counts were estimated from reference gene primer amplification. The data were produced by immunoSEQ multiplex PCR, yet TCRdb's version contains in-frame clones alone and is incomplete. That table supplies the V and J calls and clone size; D and trimming were determined from the DNA. The sample holds about 73,000 clones, over 80% seen once. Germline-derived CDR1 and CDR2 are WSHSY and SAAADI. The CDR3 totals 14 residues. The V end was cut by 6 bases, the J end by 2 bases, with 14 bases between. The chain uses TRBV10-2 and TRBJ2-7; D perhaps matches TRBD1 (6 bases). The specimen sequenced was peripheral blood. The sequence derives from a man at least 80 years old with active or convalescent COVID-19. CDR3 protein: CASRYQGRAYEQYF. The CDR3 bases are TGCGCCAGCAGATATCAGGGGCGTGCCTACGAGCAGTACTTC.